This TCR beta chain derives from a study of blood T cell repertoires in COVID-19. Background on the study: The United States, Italy and Spain provided the acute and convalescent COVID-19 samples. From T cells, B-cell-depleted T cells, or PBMCs came the material, which was cDNA or gDNA.

Methods used by the authors: Cell counts per sample came from amplifying reference gene primers. This table comes from immunoSEQ multiplex PCR, and its TCRdb copy is limited to in-frame clones, with some not included. V and J calls plus clone size are reproduced from that table; the DNA served to infer D and trimming. The table has more than 85,000 clones, 65% to 90% seen once. The receptor's source is a man over 45 with acute or convalescent COVID-19. The sample consisted of peripheral blood.

The DNA for the CDR3 is TGTGCCAGCAGCTCCTACCTAGCGGGATCAACGGGGCAGTTCTTC. This gives the protein CASSSYLAGSTGQFF. This chain links TRBV5-4 with TRBJ2-1, with 9 bases that match TRBD2. Germline V gene data show CDR1 as SGHNT and CDR2 as YYREEE (reference sequence). CDR3 length: 15 amino acids. Trimming took 3 bases from V and 12 from J; bases not matched to a gene: 13.